A single sample is the source of the 12 T cell receptor beta chains below, sequenced in a study of cytomegalovirus exposure and HLA in healthy donors. PCR primers comprised 60 Vbeta and 13 Jbeta primers. Method: immunoSEQ multiplex PCR; TCRdb's copy keeps in-frame clones and lacks some. Seen here are about 210,000 clones, approximately 86% observed once, and the top ten hold around 0.3%. The specimen was PBMCs. The receptors were gathered from a woman aged 25-40 years in good health and CMV-seronegative.

The chain uses TRBV7-2 and TRBJ2-3, with TRBD1 matching over 10 bases. Per the germline V gene, CDR1 is SGHTA and CDR2 is FQGNSA. The ends lost 2 bases at V and 3 bases at J; junction bases unmatched: 2. The CDR3 length is 15 residues. The chain's CDR3 is CASSLRQGATDTQYF. The CDR3, as DNA: TGTGCCAGCAGCTTAAGACAGGGGGCAACAGATACGCAGTATTTT.

The V call is TRBV10-2, the J call TRBJ2-3, with D tentatively TRBD2 (5 bases). V was pared by 8 bases and J by 4 bases, with 16 bases between. Germline values: CDR1 WSHSY, CDR2 SAAADI. There are 14 residues in the CDR3. The CDR3: CASGPSSLPDTQYF. CDR3 sequence (DNA): TGCGCCAGCGGCCCTTCTAGCCTCCCAGATACGCAGTATTTT.

The chain joins TRBV6-5 to TRBJ2-5, with TRBD1 identical over 11 bases. The CDR3 totals 14 residues. The V segment lost 5 bases and the J segment 4 bases; nucleotides outside the gene matches: 3. The germline V gene encodes CDR1 MNHEY and CDR2 SVGAGI. CDR3 DNA sequence: TGTGCCAGCAGTACAGGGACAGGGGGAGAGACCCAGTACTTC. This translates into CASSTGTGGETQYF.

The V and J genes are TRBV6-5 and TRBJ2-7; weak D call: TRBD1 (5 bases). This CDR3 comprises 14 residues. Trimming took off 5 bases at V and 0 bases at J, with 11 bases between the two ends. Germline assignment: CDR1 MNHEY and CDR2 SVGAGI. The CDR3 sequence is CASSPQTDSYEQYF. The CDR3 nucleotides are TGTGCCAGCAGTCCTCAGACAGACTCCTACGAGCAGTACTTC.

This clone occurred a few times. This sequence joins TRBV6-1 and TRBJ2-4, with D possibly being TRBD1 (6 bases). The germline gives CDR1 MNHNS, CDR2 SASEGT. CDR3 length: 14 amino acids. The V and J ends lost 11 bases and 5 bases respectively, with 19 bases between them. The CDR3 coding sequence is TGTGCCTCCCAAGTTGGACAGACCCAAAACATTCAGTACTTC. The encoded protein is CASQVGQTQNIQYF.

The chain combines TRBV15 with TRBJ1-1, with D perhaps matching TRBD1 (5 bases). This CDR3 is built from 16 residues. Trimming removed 1 base at V and 3 bases at J, with 15 bases between. CDR1 and CDR2 from the germline V gene are LNHNV and YYDKDF (reference sequence). The CDR3 DNA is TGTGCCACCAGCAGAGGACCGGAGGGGCGGGACACTGAAGCTTTCTTT. This translates into CATSRGPEGRDTEAFF.

V gene TRBV27 combines with J gene TRBJ2-3; 14 bases agree with TRBD2. The V segment lost 5 bases and the J segment 4 bases; nucleotides outside the gene matches: 14. Germline CDR1 MNHEY, CDR2 SMNVEV (reference sequence). This CDR3 is built from 19 residues. CDR3 DNA: TGTGCCAGCAGTACGCCGGGACTAGCGGGAGTCTCGGGCCCAGATACGCAGTATTTT. It yields the protein CASSTPGLAGVSGPDTQYF.

This clone turned up a few times. The rearrangement joins TRBV5-7 to TRBJ1-2; unclear D gene. TRBV5-7 belongs to the ORF category, with a function that is uncertain. The CDR3 is 12 residues long. V lost 4 bases to trimming and J lost 5 bases, with 9 bases between them. CDR3 nucleotides: TGTGCCAGCAGCCTGGACGGGTATGGCTACACCTTC. Amino acid sequence: CASSLDGYGYTF.

The CDR3 protein is CSWAGGTEAFF. In DNA, the CDR3 is TGCAGCTGGGCAGGCGGGACTGAAGCTTTCTTT. The chain has TRBV29-1 and TRBJ1-1; D gene ambiguous. V was shortened by 8 bases and J by 5 bases, with 12 bases between the two germline ends. The CDR3 covers 11 residues. Per germline, CDR1 SQVTM and CDR2 ANQGSEA.

The gene calls are TRBV10-3 and TRBJ2-5; 12 bases map to TRBD2. V trimming: 10 bases; J trimming: 5 bases; junction bases outside the gene matches: 11. CDR1 ENHRY and CDR2 SYGVKD come from the germline V gene. This CDR3 comprises 15 residues. In DNA, the CDR3 is TGTGCCACCTTACCTAGCGGGGGGGAGGCGGAGACCCAGTACTTC. Protein product: CATLPSGGEAETQYF.

The chain couples TRBV5-4 to TRBJ2-2, with D tentatively TRBD2 (6 bases). The V and J ends lost 0 bases and 5 bases respectively, with 11 bases between them. Per germline, CDR1 SGHNT and CDR2 YYREEE (reference sequence). The length of the CDR3 is 15 residues. The CDR3 sequence is CASSLATSRTGELFF. The CDR3 coding sequence is TGTGCCAGCAGCTTGGCCACTAGCAGGACCGGGGAGCTGTTTTTT.

The gene calls are TRBV5-4 and TRBJ2-7, with TRBD1 matching over 8 bases. Germline-derived CDR1 and CDR2 are SGHNT and YYREEE (reference sequence). V dropped 7 bases and J dropped 3; count of bases not matched to a gene: 9. This CDR3 is built from 14 residues. CDR3 amino acids: CASRTTGGNYEQYF. CDR3 sequence (DNA): TGTGCCAGCCGAACTACAGGGGGGAACTACGAGCAGTACTTC.